This TCR beta chain was retrieved from a study of blood T cell repertoires in COVID-19. Study in general: The study drew acute and convalescent COVID-19 samples from the United States, Italy and Spain. T cells, B-cell-depleted T cells, or PBMCs supplied cDNA or gDNA.

This CDR3 has 13 amino acids. Deletions cut 5 bases from V and 5 bases from J, with 13 bases between. Per germline, CDR1 MDHEN and CDR2 SYDVKM. Per the authors' pipeline: Nucleated cell counts were estimated from reference gene primer amplification. The assay was immunoSEQ multiplex PCR, and TCRdb's table has in-frame clones only and misses some. Clonal size and the V and J genes are those of that table, whereas D and trimming came from the DNA. The sample records about 110,000 clones, 81% being singletons. Material for sequencing was peripheral blood. This receptor was identified in a man at least 80 years old with acute or convalescent COVID-19. The chain joins TRBV28 to TRBJ2-7; D is perhaps TRBD1 (5 bases). The CDR3 nucleotides are TGTGCCAGCAGTCCTACCCAGACAGACGAGCAGTACTTC. This codes for CASSPTQTDEQYF. The entire variable domain, with the rest obtained from reference TRBV28 and TRBJ2-7, is as follows: DVKVTQSSRYLVKRTGEKVFLECVQDMDHENMFWYRQDPGLGLRLIYFSYDVKMKEKGDIPEGYSVSREKKERFSLILESASTNQTSMYLCASSPTQTDEQYFGPGTRLTVT.